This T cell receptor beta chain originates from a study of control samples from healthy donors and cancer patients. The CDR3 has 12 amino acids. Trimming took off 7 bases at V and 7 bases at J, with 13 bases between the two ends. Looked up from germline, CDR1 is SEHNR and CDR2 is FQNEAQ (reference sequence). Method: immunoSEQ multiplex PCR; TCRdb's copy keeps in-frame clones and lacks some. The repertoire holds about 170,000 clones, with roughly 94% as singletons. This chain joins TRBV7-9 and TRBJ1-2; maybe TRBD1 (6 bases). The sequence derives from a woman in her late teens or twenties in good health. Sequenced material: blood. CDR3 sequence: CASKQGYGGYTF. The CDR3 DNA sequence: TGTGCCAGCAAACAGGGCTATGGTGGCTACACCTTC.